The 11 T cell receptor beta chains below were found in one sample sequenced in a study of early stage breast cancer tumors. Assay: immunoSEQ multiplex PCR; the TCRdb copy retains only in-frame clones and omits some. The table lists around 78,000 clones, approximately 79% of them singletons. Sequenced sample: blood. The receptor set was obtained from a person aged 55-75 years with breast cancer.

The V call is TRBV7-3, the J call TRBJ1-6; no reliable D call. Germline V gives CDR1 SGHTA, CDR2 FQGTGA. V dropped 5 bases and J dropped 8 bases, with 10 bases sitting between them. CDR3 size: 13 residues. The CDR3 DNA sequence: TGTGCCAGCAGCAAAAGAGAAGATTCACCCCTCCACTTT. As protein: CASSKREDSPLHF.

The chain combines TRBV6-5 with TRBJ2-2; no definite D call. V lost 4 bases to trimming and J lost 4 bases, with 1 base between them. The CDR3 runs 11 residues. Germline assignment: CDR1 MNHEY and CDR2 SVGAGI. As DNA, the CDR3 is TGTGCCAGCAGTTCCACCGGGGAGCTGTTTTTT. It translates to CASSSTGELFF.

V is TRBV6-5 and J is TRBJ2-1; the D gene is possibly TRBD1 (5 bases). Germline V gene lookup returns CDR1 MNHEY and CDR2 SVGAGI. V was cut by 5 bases and J by 5 bases, with 10 bases left in between. The CDR3 consists of 13 residues. The CDR3 loop reads CASSRQSNNEQFF. As DNA, the CDR3 is TGTGCCAGCAGTCGACAGTCCAACAATGAGCAGTTCTTC.

The chain links TRBV6-5 to TRBJ2-4; a possible D gene is TRBD1 (8 bases). There are 15 residues in the CDR3. V dropped 5 bases and J dropped 1 base, with 12 bases sitting between them. CDR1 is MNHEY, CDR2 SVGAGI, per germline. The CDR3 nucleotides read TGTGCCAGCAGTCAACAGGGGGGGGCCAAAAACATTCAGTACTTC. This translates into CASSQQGGAKNIQYF.

The V and J genes are TRBV6-1 and TRBJ2-1; D is perhaps TRBD1 or TRBD2 (5 bases each). Germline CDR1 is MNHNS and CDR2 is SASEGT. The CDR3 totals 15 residues. V gave up 2 bases and J gave up 5 bases, with 13 bases separating them. The CDR3: CASSEWGYINNEQFF. Written as DNA, the CDR3 is TGTGCCAGCAGTGAATGGGGGTATATCAACAATGAGCAGTTCTTC.

This clone appeared a single time. The CDR3 reads CASSLPGFYGNTIYF. Here the CDR3 DNA reads TGTGCCAGCAGCTTACCGGGATTTTATGGAAACACCATATATTTT. The chain carries TRBV11-2 and TRBJ1-3; the D is unclear. This CDR3 comprises 15 residues. CDR1 is SGHAT and CDR2 is FQNNGV in the germline V gene. Between the trimmed V and J ends, which lost 2 bases and 3 bases, there was a span of 11 bases.

J is TRBJ2-3 and V is TRBV9; TRBD2 matches at 7 bases. The CDR3 contains 14 residues. Germline V lookup: CDR1 SGDLS, CDR2 YYNGEE. The trim removed 3 bases at V and 8 bases at J, leaving 9 bases unmatched. The DNA for the CDR3 is TGTGCCAGCAGCGGGCAACTTGCTAGCGGTACGCAGTATTTT. Protein product: CASSGQLASGTQYF.

V and J are TRBV19 and TRBJ2-2; perhaps D is TRBD1 or TRBD2 (6 bases each). V lost 5 bases and J lost 1, with 11 bases in between. Germline CDR1 and CDR2: LNHDA and SQIVND (reference sequence). CDR3 length equals 15 residues. The DNA for the CDR3 is TGTGCCAGTAGTGGCGGGACACGGAACACCGGGGAGCTGTTTTTT. Translation gives CASSGGTRNTGELFF.

This chain uses TRBV10-3 with TRBJ2-7; 8 bases are shared with TRBD1. V was clipped by 9 bases and J by 5 bases; unmatched bases: 9. The length of the CDR3 is 13 residues. CDR1 is ENHRY and CDR2 is SYGVKD in the germline V gene. CDR3 sequence: CAMKDRAENEQYF. The CDR3 DNA is TGTGCCATGAAGGACAGGGCGGAGAACGAGCAGTACTTC.

The V call is TRBV6-1, the J call TRBJ2-5; no clear D. CDR1 and CDR2 (germline): MNHNS, SASEGT. CDR3 length: 13 amino acids. The V and J ends lost 2 bases and 4 bases respectively, with 8 bases between them. For the CDR3, the DNA is TGTGCCAGCAGTGAAATGGTGGGAGAGACCCAGTACTTC. Amino acids: CASSEMVGETQYF.

The V gene is TRBV5-1, the J gene TRBJ2-5; 13 nucleotides match TRBD2. CDR1 is SGHRS, CDR2 YFSETQ, per germline. This CDR3 spans 16 amino acids. Germline trimming cut 4 bases from V and 4 bases from J; bases unmatched to any gene: 7. In nucleotides, the CDR3 is TGCGCCAGCAGCCCCGGGACTAGCGGGATCGGAGAGACCCAGTACTTC. It yields the protein CASSPGTSGIGETQYF.